These T cell receptor beta chains were read from a single sample in a study of blood T cell repertoires in COVID-19. Data came from immunoSEQ multiplex PCR; TCRdb stores just in-frame clones and leaves some out. The table records some 130,000 clones, approximately 84% of them present only once. Material for sequencing was peripheral blood. The receptors were gathered from a woman older than 75 with acute or convalescent COVID-19. Each CDR3 is given with its conserved first and last residue. Fields, in order: clone size, D gene, V gene, J gene, CDR3 protein, CDR3 DNA. D genes are given only for firm matches. Only part of the rows carry a size: once, few, many, or a class if the clone is expanded.

>-|TRBD2|TRBV7-2|TRBJ2-3
CASSLRPTSGKHTQYF
TGTGCCAGCAGCTTACGGCCCACTAGCGGGAAGCATACGCAGTATTTT
>-|TRBD1|TRBV4-1|TRBJ1-5
CASSLGQGAQPQHF
TGCGCCAGCAGCCTCGGACAGGGGGCCCAGCCCCAGCATTTT
>-|TRBD1|TRBV27|TRBJ1-4
CASSPGVGQSNEKLFF
TGTGCCAGCAGCCCAGGAGTGGGACAGTCTAATGAAAAACTGTTTTTT
>-|-|TRBV6-6|TRBJ2-1
CASSYSTRGNEQFF
TGTGCCAGCAGTTACTCGACCCGGGGGAATGAGCAGTTCTTC
>-|-|TRBV12-5|TRBJ2-1
CASGPLIVSAYNEQFF
TGTGCTAGTGGTCCCCTTATAGTTTCCGCCTACAATGAGCAGTTCTTC
>-|-|TRBV27|TRBJ2-2
CASSLNRQTPGELFF
TGTGCCAGCAGTTTAAACAGACAGACCCCCGGGGAGCTGTTTTTT
>few|TRBD2|TRBV14|TRBJ2-1
CASSRVGQFSGSSYNEQFF
TGTGCCAGCAGCCGAGTTGGACAGTTTAGCGGGAGCAGTTACAATGAGCAGTTCTTC
>-|-|TRBV5-1|TRBJ2-3
CASSAKPGGASTDTQYF
TGCGCCAGCAGCGCCAAGCCGGGCGGGGCTAGCACAGATACGCAGTATTTT
>-|-|TRBV11-2|TRBJ2-1
CASSLRGSGGSYNEQFF
TGTGCCAGCAGCTTACGCGGGTCGGGTGGCTCCTACAATGAGCAGTTCTTC
>-|-|TRBV21-1|TRBJ1-4
CASSKVGRGHEKLFF
TGTGCCAGCAGCAAAGTGGGCAGGGGGCATGAAAAACTGTTTTTT
>-|TRBD1|TRBV18|TRBJ1-5
CASSPGTGTGQPQHF
TGTGCCAGCTCACCCGGGACAGGGACAGGTCAGCCCCAGCATTTT
>-|TRBD1|TRBV30|TRBJ1-1
CAWRGQNTNTEAFF
TGTGCCTGGAGGGGACAGAATACTAACACTGAAGCTTTCTTT
>-|-|TRBV6-2/TRBV6-3|TRBJ2-1
CASSDWSLPNEQFF
TGTGCCAGCAGTGACTGGTCACTACCCAATGAGCAGTTCTTC
>-|TRBD1|TRBV29-1|TRBJ2-3
CSAMTGGGTDTQYF
TGCAGCGCAATGACAGGGGGCGGCACAGATACGCAGTATTTT
>-|-|TRBV5-1|TRBJ1-1
CASSLQGSEAFF
TGCGCCAGCAGCTTGCAGGGTTCTGAAGCTTTCTTT
>-|-|TRBV24-1|TRBJ2-1
CATSDSGTPYNEQFF
TGTGCCACCAGTGATTCCGGGACACCCTACAATGAGCAGTTCTTC
>many|-|TRBV4-3|TRBJ2-3
CASSQERAPTDTQYF
TGCGCCAGCAGCCAAGAGAGGGCCCCCACAGATACGCAGTATTTT
>-|TRBD2|TRBV18|TRBJ2-1
CASSQGLANEQFF
TGTGCCAGCTCACAGGGACTAGCTAATGAGCAGTTCTTC
>once|-|TRBV11-2|TRBJ2-7
CASSSRTVNSEQYF
TGTGCCAGCAGCTCCAGGACTGTTAATAGCGAGCAGTACTTC